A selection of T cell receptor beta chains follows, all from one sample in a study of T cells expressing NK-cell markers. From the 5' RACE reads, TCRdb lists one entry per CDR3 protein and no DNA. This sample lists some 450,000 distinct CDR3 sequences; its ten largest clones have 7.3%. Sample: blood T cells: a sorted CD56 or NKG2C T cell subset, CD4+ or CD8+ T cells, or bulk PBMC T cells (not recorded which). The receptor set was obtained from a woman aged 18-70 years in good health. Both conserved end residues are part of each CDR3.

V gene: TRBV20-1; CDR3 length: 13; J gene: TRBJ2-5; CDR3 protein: CSAPRTSEETQYF
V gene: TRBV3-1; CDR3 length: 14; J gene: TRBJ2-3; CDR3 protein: CASSRDVGSGTQYF
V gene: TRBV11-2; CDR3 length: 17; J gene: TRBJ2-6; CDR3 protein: CASSFPAGPSGANVLTF
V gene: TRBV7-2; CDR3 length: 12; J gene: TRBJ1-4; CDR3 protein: CASSLQPEKLFF
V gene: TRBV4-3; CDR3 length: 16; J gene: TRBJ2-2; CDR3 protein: CASSQDGGGRTGELFF
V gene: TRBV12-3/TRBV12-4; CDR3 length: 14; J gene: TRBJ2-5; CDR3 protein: CASRGTGWQETQYF
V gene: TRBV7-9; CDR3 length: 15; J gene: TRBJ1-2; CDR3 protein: CASSQVGQNTYGYTF
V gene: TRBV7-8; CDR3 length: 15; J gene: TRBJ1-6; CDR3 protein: CASSRATVLNSPLHF
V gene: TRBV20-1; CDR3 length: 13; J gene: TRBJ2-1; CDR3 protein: CSEAGRAYNEQFF
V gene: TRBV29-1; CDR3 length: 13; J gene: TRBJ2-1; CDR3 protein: CSVLPSGGNEQFF
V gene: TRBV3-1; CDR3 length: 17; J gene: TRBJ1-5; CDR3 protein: CASSQSRRGGSNQPQHF
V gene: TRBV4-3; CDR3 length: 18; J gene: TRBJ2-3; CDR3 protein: CASSQDLATSGDTDTQYF
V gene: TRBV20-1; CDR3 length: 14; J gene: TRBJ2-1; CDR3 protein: CSAISGRAYNEQFF
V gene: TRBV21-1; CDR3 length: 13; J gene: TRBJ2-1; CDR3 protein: CARTQRSYNEQFF
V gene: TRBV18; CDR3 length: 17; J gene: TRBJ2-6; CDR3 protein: CASSPGQGESGANVLTF
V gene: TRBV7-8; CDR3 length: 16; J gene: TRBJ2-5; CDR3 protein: CASSNPAIAVGETQYF
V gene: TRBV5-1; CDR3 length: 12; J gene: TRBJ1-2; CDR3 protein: CASSLATEGYTF
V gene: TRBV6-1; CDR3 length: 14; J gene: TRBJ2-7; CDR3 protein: CASTDRRSSYEQYF
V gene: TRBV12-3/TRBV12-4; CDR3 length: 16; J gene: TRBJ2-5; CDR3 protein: CASSPLGLAASETQYF
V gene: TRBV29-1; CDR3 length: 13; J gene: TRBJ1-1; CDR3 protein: CSASQTLNTEAFF
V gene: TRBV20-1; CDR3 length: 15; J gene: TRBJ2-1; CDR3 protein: CSTRGVDFRYNEQFF
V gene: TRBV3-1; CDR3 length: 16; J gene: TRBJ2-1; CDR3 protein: CASSQGYVSGLSEQFF
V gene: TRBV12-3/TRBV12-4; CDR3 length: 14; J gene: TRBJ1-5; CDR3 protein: CASNGGQINQPQHF
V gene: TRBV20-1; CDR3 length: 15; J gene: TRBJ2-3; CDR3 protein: CSAYFRGWGTDTQYF
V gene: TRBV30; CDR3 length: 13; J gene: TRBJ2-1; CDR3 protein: CAWSVQVYNEQFF
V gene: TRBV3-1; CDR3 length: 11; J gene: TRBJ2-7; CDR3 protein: CASSQFYEQYF
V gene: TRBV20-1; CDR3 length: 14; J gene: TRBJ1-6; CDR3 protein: CSADRRDRGSPLHF